Sequencing of this T cell receptor (beta chain) was carried out in a study of cytomegalovirus exposure and HLA in healthy donors. Whole-study results and caveats: Reports indicate that TCR beta sequences accurately predicted the HLA-A and HLA-B alleles of most subjects. It emerged from a later analysis that several of the most significant clusters appeared to be linked to common viral pathogens.

On this clone: The antigen remains undetermined.

13 Jbeta primers and 60 Vbeta primers were used for the PCR. Method: immunoSEQ multiplex PCR; TCRdb's copy keeps in-frame clones and lacks some. The table lists fewer than 180,000 clones, 60% to 85% of them singletons. Sequences were obtained from PBMCs. The receptor's source is a man aged 50 to 59 in good health and CMV-seropositive.

The CDR3: CASWNRGGSYEQYF. The CDR3 coding sequence is TGCGCCAGCTGGAACCGCGGGGGGTCCTACGAGCAGTACTTC. This chain links TRBV10-1 with TRBJ2-7, with 8 positions matching TRBD2. This CDR3 has 14 residues. Germline loops: CDR1 WNHNN, CDR2 SYGVQD (reference sequence). V lost 8 bases to trimming and J lost 1 base; unmatched junction nucleotides: 7.